These 18 T cell receptor beta chains share one sample of origin, sequenced in a study of T-cell memory formation after mild COVID-19. TCRdb processed the 5' RACE reads anew with MiXCR; each CDR3 protein has one entry. The sample yields more than 120,000 distinct CDR3 sequences, 15% to 20% seen once. Input material: PBMCs or a T cell subset sorted from them (not recorded which). The source is an adult woman who had mild COVID-19 (a few samples of this study predate the infection). Cell type and time point are not known.

The chain uses TRBV6-6 and TRBJ2-7, with TRBD1 identical over 8 bases. The length of the CDR3 is 16 residues. Germline V gives CDR1 MNHNY, CDR2 SVGAGI (reference sequence). Germline trimming cut 0 bases from V and 2 bases from J; bases unmatched to any gene: 6. This CDR3 reads CASSYSKQGGAYEQYF. The CDR3 coding sequence is TGTGCCAGCAGTTACTCGAAACAGGGGGGCGCCTACGAGCAGTACTTC.

In this sample, this clonotype turned up once. V and J are TRBV28 and TRBJ2-2, with no clear D. The germline CDR1 and CDR2 sequences are MDHEN and SYDVKM. V lost 7 bases, J lost 6 bases, and 9 bases lay in between. CDR3 size: 12 residues. The CDR3 DNA follows: TGTGCCAGCATAAAGTTGGCCGGGGAGCTGTTTTTT. It codes for CASIKLAGELFF. The full variable domain, its missing parts supplied by reference TRBV28 and TRBJ2-2, is DVKVTQSSRYLVKRTGEKVFLECVQDMDHENMFWYRQDPGLGLRLIYFSYDVKMKEKGDIPEGYSVSREKKERFSLILESASTNQTSMYLCASIKLAGELFFGEGSRLTVL.

The gene calls are TRBV12-3 or TRBV12-4 and TRBJ2-3, with 8 bases aligning to TRBD2. This CDR3 spans 13 amino acids. Germline trimming cut 5 bases from V and 8 bases from J; bases unmatched to any gene: 6. The CDR3 protein is CASSTDSGTTQYF. The CDR3 nucleotides are TGTGCCAGCAGTACCGATAGCGGGACTACGCAGTATTTT.

The rearrangement joins TRBV5-1 to TRBJ1-3; 8 bases map to TRBD1. The trim removed 4 bases at V and 2 bases at J, leaving 8 bases unmatched. This CDR3 spans 16 amino acids. Per the germline V gene, CDR1 is SGHRS and CDR2 is YFSETQ. The CDR3 DNA follows: TGCGCCAGCAGCGGAGGGACAGGTCATCCTGGAAACACCATATATTTT. As protein: CASSGGTGHPGNTIYF.

The sample holds a few counts of this clonotype. This chain joins TRBV4-3 and TRBJ2-1; D is unclear. Germline V gene sequence: CDR1 LGHNA, CDR2 YSLEER. This CDR3 is built from 15 residues. The V end lost 4 bases, the J end lost 0 bases, and 10 bases lay between the germline ends. This CDR3 is CASSPSPSSYNEQFF. CDR3 nucleotides: TGCGCCAGCAGCCCAAGCCCAAGCTCCTACAATGAGCAGTTCTTC.

The V gene is TRBV9, the J gene TRBJ2-5; perhaps TRBD2 as D (6 bases). The CDR3 sequence is 14 residues long. Germline CDR1 and CDR2: SGDLS and YYNGEE. Deletions cut 4 bases from V and 2 bases from J, with 12 bases between. CDR3 nucleotides: TGTGCCAGCAGCCCCCGGGAGAGACAAGAGACCCAGTACTTC. Translation: CASSPRERQETQYF.

CDR3 in amino acids: CASSLSRQSEEKLFF. The CDR3 DNA sequence: TGCGCCAGCAGCTTGTCTCGCCAGTCGGAGGAAAAACTGTTTTTT. The chain employs TRBV5-1 and TRBJ1-4; the D is unclear. Trimming pared 1 base from V and 8 bases from J, leaving 15 bases between. The CDR3 runs 15 residues. Germline lookup yields CDR1 SGHRS and CDR2 YFSETQ.

In this sample, this clonotype turned up a few times. The V call is TRBV7-9, the J call TRBJ2-7; 11 nucleotides match TRBD2. This CDR3 is 15 amino acids long. V trimming: 5 bases; J trimming: 3 bases; junction bases outside the gene matches: 6. Per the germline V gene, CDR1 is SEHNR and CDR2 is FQNEAQ (reference sequence). CDR3 nucleotide sequence: TGTGCCAGCAGCCTGGTAGCGGGAGGGTTCTACGAGCAGTACTTC. It yields the protein CASSLVAGGFYEQYF.

The chain is built from TRBV20-1 and TRBJ2-3; the match to TRBD1 covers 8 bases. The CDR3 covers 15 residues. Germline V gene sequence: CDR1 DFQATT, CDR2 SNEGSKA (reference sequence). Unmatched junction bases numbered 11, after V lost 4 bases and J lost 5 bases. The CDR3 DNA reads TGCAGTGCTACGATGACAGGGGCGAGGGGAGATACGCAGTATTTT. Its translation is CSATMTGARGDTQYF.

This clonotype was detected a few times. The chain joins TRBV7-3 to TRBJ1-2; 7 nucleotides align to TRBD1. Trimming at V came to 1 base and at J to 3 bases, leaving 8 bases not matched to a gene. CDR3 length equals 16 residues. CDR1 and CDR2 from the germline V gene are SGHTA and FQGTGA. CDR3 residues: CASSLRLGQNDYGYTF. Here the CDR3 DNA reads TGTGCCAGCAGCTTAAGACTGGGACAGAACGACTATGGCTACACCTTC. The full variable domain, in which reference TRBV7-3 and TRBJ1-2 provide the parts outside the CDR3, is GAGVSQTPSNKVTEKGKYVELRCDPISGHTALYWYRQSLGQGPEFLIYFQGTGAADDSGLPNDRFFAVRPEGSVSTLKIQRTERGDSAVYLCASSLRLGQNDYGYTFGSGTRLTVV.

This clonotype appeared many times. The chain joins TRBV3-1 to TRBJ2-7; no reliable D call. CDR1 is LGHDT, CDR2 YNNKEL, per germline (reference sequence). Trimming removed 1 base from V and 0 bases from J, with 1 base in between. There are 12 residues in the CDR3. The CDR3 is CASSQVSYEQYF. CDR3 in DNA: TGTGCCAGCAGCCAAGTCTCCTACGAGCAGTACTTC.

This clonotype occurred a few times. The genes are TRBV3-1 and TRBJ2-1; 8 bases fit TRBD2. This CDR3 spans 15 amino acids. The germline CDR1 and CDR2 sequences are LGHDT and YNNKEL (reference sequence). V gave up 0 bases and J gave up 4 bases; unmatched junction bases: 2. DNA for the CDR3: TGTGCCAGCAGCCAAGAACTAGCGGAGTACAATGAGCAGTTCTTC. It translates to CASSQELAEYNEQFF.

The chain couples TRBV6-4 to TRBJ2-4, with D possibly TRBD2 on 5 matching bases. V lost 6 bases and J 6 bases, leaving 24 bases between the germline ends. Germline CDR1 reads MRHNA; CDR2 reads SNTAGT. This CDR3 has 17 residues. CDR3 DNA: TGTGCCAGCAGCGTACACTTTGAGGACGGGGTTGGAAACATTCAGTACTTC. This codes for CASSVHFEDGVGNIQYF.

This clonotype was counted many times. The gene calls are TRBV20-1 and TRBJ2-3; 10 positions agree with TRBD1. The CDR3 covers 14 residues. The germline V gene has CDR1 DFQATT and CDR2 SNEGSKA (reference sequence). J lost 4 bases, V lost 0 bases, and 1 base had no gene match. The CDR3 sequence is CSARDGQGADTQYF. In DNA, the CDR3 is TGCAGTGCTAGAGATGGACAGGGGGCAGATACGCAGTATTTT.

V and J are TRBV20-1 and TRBJ2-1; TRBD2 is a possible D gene (6 bases). V lost 0 bases and J lost 0, with 15 bases in between. Germline V CDR1 and CDR2: DFQATT, SNEGSKA (reference sequence). This CDR3 is 17 amino acids long. This chain's CDR3 is CSARDPSGRSSYNEQFF. CDR3 DNA sequence: TGCAGTGCTAGAGATCCCTCGGGGAGGAGCTCCTACAATGAGCAGTTCTTC.

This clonotype was seen more than once but under ten times. This sequence joins TRBV12-3 or TRBV12-4 and TRBJ1-1, with unresolved D. The V end was cut by 7 bases, the J end by 0 bases, with 12 bases between. The CDR3 contains 14 residues. The CDR3 is CASMPLGLNTEAFF. Written as DNA, the CDR3 is TGTGCCAGCATGCCCCTCGGTCTGAACACTGAAGCTTTCTTT.

The chain combines TRBV7-8 with TRBJ2-1, with D unclear. Trimming shortened V by 1 base and J by 9 bases, and 7 bases separated the two germline ends. The CDR3 runs to 12 residues. Germline assignment: CDR1 SGHVS and CDR2 FQNEAQ. CDR3 in amino acids: CASSLVGREQFF. CDR3 nucleotide sequence: TGTGCCAGCAGCTTAGTCGGGCGTGAGCAGTTCTTC.

This clonotype was recorded a few times. J is TRBJ1-2 and V is TRBV6-5; no reliable D call. V dropped 5 bases and J dropped 7 bases, with 17 bases sitting between them. Germline CDR1 reads MNHEY; CDR2 reads SVGAGI. The CDR3 is 14 amino acids. CDR3 protein: CASSRVGMLCGYTF. The CDR3 DNA sequence: TGTGCCAGCAGTCGCGTGGGGATGCTCTGTGGCTACACCTTC.